A few counts support the clone carrying this T cell receptor (beta chain). The data derive from a study of OX40 agonist ivuxolimab in advanced cancers. V dropped 2 bases and J dropped 4; count of bases not matched to a gene: 6. The CDR3 is made up of 15 amino acids. Germline V gene data show CDR1 as MNHEY and CDR2 as SMNVEV (reference sequence). Here immunoSEQ multiplex PCR was the method, and the copy in TCRdb shows in-frame clones only, minus some. The data hold tens of thousands of clones, with 65% to 80% observed a single time. The chain is built from TRBV27 and TRBJ1-2, with 8 bases aligning to TRBD1. The TCR was taken from an adult with an advanced solid tumor such as melanoma, head and neck, liver or kidney cancer. The sequencing used CD4+ or CD8+ T cells sorted from blood, collected in a trial of the OX40 agonist ivuxolimab. Here the CDR3 DNA reads TGTGCCAGCAGTTTAGGTGCAGGGGGCGGCTATGGCTACACCTTC. This translates into CASSLGAGGGYGYTF.